This TCR beta chain was captured in a study of vaccination effects on CD4 cells after COVID-19. Study-wide results and caveats: Marked clonal contraction was seen in infection- and vaccine-induced clones late after vaccination. In people who had recovered, most post-vaccine spike-reactive clones were new vaccine-induced clones.

J lost 5 bases, V lost 2 bases, and 12 bases had no gene match. Germline-derived CDR1 and CDR2 are SGHRS and YFSETQ. This CDR3 region has 17 residues. Turning to this clone: The antigen remains unidentified.

Ahead of sequencing, the ViraFEST assay grew antigen-specific CD4+ T cells using viral peptide pools. Scientists isolated CD4+ T cells after a roughly 9-day culture period ended. A positive SARS-CoV-2 PCR test fell between March and December 2020. Every participant took two doses of the BNT162b2 or mRNA-1273 vaccine. Clones were sequenced by immunoSEQ multiplex PCR, and TCRdb holds only the in-frame ones, with some missing. The sample lists around 15,000 clones, roughly three quarters occurring once. The source was CD4+ T cells from PBMCs cultured with HCoV-NL63 spike peptides, collected after COVID-19 vaccination. The gene calls are TRBV5-1 and TRBJ2-5, with 10 bases aligning to TRBD1. The TCR originated in a human donor who had a prior SARS-CoV-2 infection. The CDR3 region has the DNA TGCGCCAGCAGCTTTACCACGGGGACAGGGGTGGCGGAGACCCAGTACTTC. Residues: CASSFTTGTGVAETQYF.